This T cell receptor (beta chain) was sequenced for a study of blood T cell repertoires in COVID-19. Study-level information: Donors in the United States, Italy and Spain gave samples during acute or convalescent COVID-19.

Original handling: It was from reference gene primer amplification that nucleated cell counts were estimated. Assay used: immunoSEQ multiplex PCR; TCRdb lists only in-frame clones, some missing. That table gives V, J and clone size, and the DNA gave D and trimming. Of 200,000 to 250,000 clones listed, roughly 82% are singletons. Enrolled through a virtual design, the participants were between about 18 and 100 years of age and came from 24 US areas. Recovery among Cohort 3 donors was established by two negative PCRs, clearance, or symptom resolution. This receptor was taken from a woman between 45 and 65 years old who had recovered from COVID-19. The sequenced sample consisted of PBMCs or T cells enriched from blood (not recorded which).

The CDR3 loop is CASSPTANYGYTF. The DNA of the CDR3 is TGTGCCAGCAGTCCGACAGCTAACTATGGCTACACCTTC. The chain has TRBV27 and TRBJ1-2, with a possible D match to TRBD1 (5 bases). CDR3 length: 13 amino acids. Germline-derived CDR1 and CDR2 are MNHEY and SMNVEV (reference sequence). V lost 5 bases, J lost 0 bases, and 7 bases lay in between.